The sequence of this T cell receptor (beta chain) was determined in a study of shared clonotypes between healthy human individuals. Study-wide background: A donor's plate count was three for CD4 naive and three for CD4 memory; CD8 naive had two and CD8 memory one. Whole-study findings and limits: Approximately 4.9% of naive CD4 clonotypes were shared across four donors.

Adult Caucasians living in Nashville, Tennessee made up all of the donors. The data were produced by immunoSEQ multiplex PCR, yet TCRdb's version contains in-frame clones alone and is incomplete. The sample carries around 700,000 clones, less than 80% recorded once. V lost 4 bases to trimming and J lost 5 bases; unmatched junction nucleotides: 20. CDR3 size: 19 residues. Germline CDR1 MDHEN, CDR2 SYDVKM. In the case of this clone: Its antigen is not known.

The genes are TRBV28 and TRBJ2-5, with 9 bases fitting TRBD2. This TCR was sampled from a woman aged 25 to 45 in good health. Sequenced material: memory CD4+ T cells sorted from blood. Subset here: CD45RA-negative fraction. CDR3 region: CASSSYYQRGSGSGETQYF. As DNA, the CDR3 is TGTGCCAGCAGTTCGTACTACCAACGGGGTAGCGGGAGCGGGGAGACCCAGTACTTC.